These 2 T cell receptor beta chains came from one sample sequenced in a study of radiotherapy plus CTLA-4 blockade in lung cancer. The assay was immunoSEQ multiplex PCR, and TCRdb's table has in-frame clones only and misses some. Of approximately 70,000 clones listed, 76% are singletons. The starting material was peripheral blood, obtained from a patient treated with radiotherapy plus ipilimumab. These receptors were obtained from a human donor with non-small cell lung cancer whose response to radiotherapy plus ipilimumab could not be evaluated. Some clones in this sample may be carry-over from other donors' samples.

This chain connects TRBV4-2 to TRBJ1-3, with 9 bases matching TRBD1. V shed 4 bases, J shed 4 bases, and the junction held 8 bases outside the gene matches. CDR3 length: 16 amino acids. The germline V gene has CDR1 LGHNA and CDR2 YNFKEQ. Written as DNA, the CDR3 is TGTGCCAGCAGCCCTACCAAACAGGGGGCGGGAAACACCATATATTTT. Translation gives CASSPTKQGAGNTIYF.

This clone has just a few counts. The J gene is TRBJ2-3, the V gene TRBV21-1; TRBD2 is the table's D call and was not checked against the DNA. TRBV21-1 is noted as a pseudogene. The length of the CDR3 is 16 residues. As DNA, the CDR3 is TGTGCCAGCAGAAATGGACTAGCGGGGTCAGCAGGTACGCAGTATTTT. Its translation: CASRNGLAGSAGTQYF.